This TCR beta chain was documented in a study of cytomegalovirus exposure and HLA in healthy donors. On the study more broadly: An analysis done earlier identified 95 million to 140 million unique TCR beta sequences from roughly 190 million T cells.

This PCR relied on a set of 60 Vbeta primers and 13 Jbeta primers. The method was immunoSEQ multiplex PCR; TCRdb's version includes in-frame clones alone and lacks a portion of them. In the table there are approximately 180,000 clones, approximately 70% of which are singletons. CDR3 length: 13 amino acids. The J segment lost 4 bases and the V segment lost 2 bases, leaving 0 bases of the junction unmatched. Germline V lookup: CDR1 MNHEY, CDR2 SMNVEV (reference sequence). This donor lacks a recorded CMV serostatus. The genes are TRBV27 and TRBJ1-1, with 8 bases that match TRBD1. The source material was PBMCs. This clonotype was obtained from a human donor in good health. The CDR3 loop is CASSLDRGTEAFF. CDR3 in DNA: TGTGCCAGCAGTTTAGACAGGGGCACTGAAGCTTTCTTT.